The source of this T cell receptor (beta chain) is a study of response to subunit inactivated influenza vaccine. Unmatched junction bases numbered 5, after V lost 4 bases and J lost 5 bases. The CDR3 sequence is 15 residues long. Looked up from germline, CDR1 is LNHDA and CDR2 is SQIVND (reference sequence). General observations from the study: T cells newly recruited by each seasonal influenza vaccination are few, the authors suggested.

To note about this clonotype: Its cognate antigen is unknown.

TCRdb ran MiXCR on the RT-PCR reads and lists one entry per CDR3 protein. The sample has around 180,000 distinct CDR3 sequences, 7.5% to 10% seen once. Sample: non-naive T cells sorted from PBMCs, taken on the day of vaccination. V usage is TRBV19 and J usage is TRBJ2-2, with 9 bases aligning to TRBD2. This receptor was obtained from a man aged 50-59 years who received an inactivated influenza vaccine. This chain's CDR3 is CASSKVAGDTGELFF. CDR3 nucleotides: TGTGCCAGTAGTAAGGTAGCGGGAGATACCGGGGAGCTGTTTTTT.